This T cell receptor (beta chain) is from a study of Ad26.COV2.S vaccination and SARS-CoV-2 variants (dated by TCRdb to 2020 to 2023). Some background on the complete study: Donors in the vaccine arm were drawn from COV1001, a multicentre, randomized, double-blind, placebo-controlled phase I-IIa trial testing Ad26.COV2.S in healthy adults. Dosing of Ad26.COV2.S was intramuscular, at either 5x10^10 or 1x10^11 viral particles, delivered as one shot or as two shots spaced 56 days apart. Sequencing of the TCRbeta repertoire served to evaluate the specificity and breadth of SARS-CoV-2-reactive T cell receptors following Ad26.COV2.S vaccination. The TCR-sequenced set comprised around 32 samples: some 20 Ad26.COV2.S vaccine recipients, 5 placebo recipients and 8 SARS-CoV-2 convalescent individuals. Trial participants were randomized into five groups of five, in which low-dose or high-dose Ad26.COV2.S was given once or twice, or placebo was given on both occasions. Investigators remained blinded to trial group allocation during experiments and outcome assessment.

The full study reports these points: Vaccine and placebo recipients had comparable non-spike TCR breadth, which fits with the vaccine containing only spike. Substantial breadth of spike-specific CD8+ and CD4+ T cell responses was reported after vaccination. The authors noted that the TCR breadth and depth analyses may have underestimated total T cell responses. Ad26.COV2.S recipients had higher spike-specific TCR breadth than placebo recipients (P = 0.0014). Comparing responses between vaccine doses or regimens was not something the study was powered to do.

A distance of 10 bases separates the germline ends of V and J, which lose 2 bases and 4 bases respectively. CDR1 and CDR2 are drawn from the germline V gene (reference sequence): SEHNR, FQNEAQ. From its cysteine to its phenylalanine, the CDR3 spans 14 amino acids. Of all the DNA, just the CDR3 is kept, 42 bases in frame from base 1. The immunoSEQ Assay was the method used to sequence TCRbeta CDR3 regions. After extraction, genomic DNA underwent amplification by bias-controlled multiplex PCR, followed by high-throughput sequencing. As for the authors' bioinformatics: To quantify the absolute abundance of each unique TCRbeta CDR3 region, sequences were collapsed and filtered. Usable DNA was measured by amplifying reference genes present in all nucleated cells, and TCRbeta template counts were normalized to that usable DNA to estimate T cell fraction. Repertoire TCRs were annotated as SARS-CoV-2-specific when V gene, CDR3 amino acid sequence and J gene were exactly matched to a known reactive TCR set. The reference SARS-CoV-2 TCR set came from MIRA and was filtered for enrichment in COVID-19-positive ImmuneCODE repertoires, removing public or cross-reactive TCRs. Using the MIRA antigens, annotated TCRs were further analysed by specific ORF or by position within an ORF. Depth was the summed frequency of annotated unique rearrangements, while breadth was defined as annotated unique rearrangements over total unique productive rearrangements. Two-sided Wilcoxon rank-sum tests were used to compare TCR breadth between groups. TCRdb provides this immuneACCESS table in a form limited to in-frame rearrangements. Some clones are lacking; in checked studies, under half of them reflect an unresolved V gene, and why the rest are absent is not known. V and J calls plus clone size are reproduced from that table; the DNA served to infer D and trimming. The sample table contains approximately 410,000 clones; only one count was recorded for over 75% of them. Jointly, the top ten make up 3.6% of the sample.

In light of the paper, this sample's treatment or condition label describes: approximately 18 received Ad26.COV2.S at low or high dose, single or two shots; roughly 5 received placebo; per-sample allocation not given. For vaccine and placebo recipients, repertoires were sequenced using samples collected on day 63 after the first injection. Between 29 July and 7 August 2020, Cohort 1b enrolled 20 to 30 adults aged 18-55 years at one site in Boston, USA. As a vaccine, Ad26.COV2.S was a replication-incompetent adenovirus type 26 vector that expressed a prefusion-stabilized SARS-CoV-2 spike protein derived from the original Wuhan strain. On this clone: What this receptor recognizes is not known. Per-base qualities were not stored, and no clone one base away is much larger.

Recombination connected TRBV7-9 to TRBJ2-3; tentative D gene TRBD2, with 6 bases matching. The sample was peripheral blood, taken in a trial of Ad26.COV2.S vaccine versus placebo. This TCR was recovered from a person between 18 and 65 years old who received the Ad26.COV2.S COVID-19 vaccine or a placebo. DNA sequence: TGTGCCAGCAGCTTAAGGTGGGAGGCAGATACGCAGTATTTT. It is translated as CASSLRWEADTQYF.